These 20 T cell receptor beta chains were sequenced from one sample in a study of blood T cell repertoires in COVID-19. Assay used: immunoSEQ multiplex PCR; TCRdb lists only in-frame clones, some missing. The sample has fewer than 150,000 clones, 85% seen once. Input material: peripheral blood. Source of these receptors: a human donor in a cohort sampled during active COVID-19.

In its sample, this clone was seen once. The V and J genes are TRBV28 and TRBJ2-1; 11 bases fit TRBD1. CDR1 is MDHEN and CDR2 is SYDVKM in the germline V gene. J lost 3 bases, V lost 4 bases, and 11 bases had no gene match. The CDR3 runs to 18 residues. In nucleotides, the CDR3 is TGTGCCAGCAGTTCGCCAAACACCGGGACAGGGGGCTACAATGAGCAGTTCTTC. Its translation: CASSSPNTGTGGYNEQFF.

The V and J genes are TRBV6-5 and TRBJ2-3, with a tentative D call TRBD2 (6 bases). The CDR3 runs to 13 residues. The germline CDR1 and CDR2 sequences are MNHEY and SVGAGI. Trimming left V 6 bases short and J 1 base short, with 8 bases between. The CDR3 loop reads CASRSGGTDTQYF. The DNA of the CDR3 is TGTGCCAGCAGGTCGGGGGGCACAGATACGCAGTATTTT.

The V gene is TRBV10-3, the J gene TRBJ2-7; 8 nucleotides agree with TRBD1. The CDR3 length is 14 residues. V was pared by 9 bases and J by 0 bases, with 7 bases of the junction left unmatched. The germline V gene has CDR1 ENHRY and CDR2 SYGVKD. CDR3 sequence: CAIKGTGASYEQYF. CDR3 coding DNA: TGTGCCATAAAAGGGACAGGAGCCTCCTACGAGCAGTACTTC.

This clone was observed once. The V gene is TRBV9, the J gene TRBJ1-2; possibly TRBD1 for D (5 bases). Germline V lookup: CDR1 SGDLS, CDR2 YYNGEE. V shed 6 bases and J shed 1 base, with 7 bases lying between them. The CDR3 sequence is 12 residues long. Here the CDR3 reads CASKGFNYGYTF. The DNA for the CDR3 is TGTGCCAGCAAGGGGTTTAACTATGGCTACACCTTC.

The genes are TRBV5-8 and TRBJ2-3, with 7 nucleotides matching TRBD1. The germline V gene encodes CDR1 SGHTS and CDR2 YDEGEE. There are 15 residues in the CDR3. J lost 6 bases, V lost 2 bases, and 9 bases had no gene match. This CDR3 reads CASSFLGGSGDTQYF. For the CDR3, the DNA is TGTGCCAGCAGCTTTCTAGGGGGCTCAGGGGATACGCAGTATTTT.

The chain recombines TRBV21-1 with TRBJ1-4. TRBV21-1 is an annotated pseudogene. This CDR3 region has 17 residues. The CDR3 reads CARRSDRPLDTNEKLFF. In DNA, the CDR3 is TGTGCCAGGAGGAGTGACCGGCCCCTTGACACTAATGAAAAACTGTTTTTT.

The chain uses TRBV23-1 and TRBJ2-7, with D unclear. TRBV23-1 is placed among ORFs of uncertain function. The CDR3 extends over 15 amino acids. With 0 bases removed from V and 0 bases from J, the gap between germline ends came to 9 bases. CDR3 sequence (DNA): TGCGCCAGCAGTCAATCGAGAGAGAGCTCCTACGAGCAGTACTTC. Translating gives CASSQSRESSYEQYF.

This clone occurred once. The chain carries TRBV7-2 and TRBJ2-1; 9 bases are a match to TRBD1. The J segment lost 5 bases and the V segment lost 0 bases, leaving 8 bases of the junction unmatched. This CDR3 is 17 amino acids long. Germline V lookup: CDR1 SGHTA, CDR2 FQGNSA. The CDR3 region has the DNA TGTGCCAGCAGCTTAGCGGGTGGGACAGGGAATGACAATGAGCAGTTCTTC. Translated, it gives CASSLAGGTGNDNEQFF.

The genes are TRBV20-1 and TRBJ2-7; no firm D call. The CDR3 sequence is 11 residues long. The germline CDR1 and CDR2 sequences are DFQATT and SNEGSKA (reference sequence). The V end was cut by 1 base, the J end by 2 bases, with 3 bases between. CDR3 in DNA: TGCAGTGCTAGAGCTCCCTACGAGCAGTACTTC. Translating gives CSARAPYEQYF.

The chain combines TRBV19 with TRBJ1-5; D perhaps matches TRBD1 (5 bases). Germline V gives CDR1 LNHDA, CDR2 SQIVND (reference sequence). The CDR3 is 16 amino acids. V lost 5 bases and J lost 7, with 21 bases in between. CDR3 sequence reads: CASSLRFRDVKQPQHF. In DNA, the CDR3 is TGTGCCAGTAGTCTCAGGTTCAGGGATGTAAAACAGCCCCAGCATTTT. Full variable domain (rest looked up from reference TRBV19 and TRBJ1-5): DGGITQSPKYLFRKEGQNVTLSCEQNLNHDAMYWYRQDPGQGLRLIYYSQIVNDFQKGDIAEGYSVSREKKESFPLTVTSAQKNPTAFYLCASSLRFRDVKQPQHFGDGTRLSIL.

CDR3 protein: CASSRQEYNYGYTF. CDR3 sequence (DNA): TGTGCCAGCAGCCGACAGGAGTATAACTATGGCTACACCTTC. The gene calls are TRBV11-2 and TRBJ1-2; D might be TRBD1 (6 bases). CDR3 length: 14 amino acids. With 5 bases removed from V and 1 base from J, the gap between germline ends came to 11 bases. Germline V gene sequence: CDR1 SGHAT, CDR2 FQNNGV. The full variable domain, in which reference TRBV11-2 and TRBJ1-2 provide the parts outside the CDR3, is EAGVAQSPRYKIIEKRQSVAFWCNPISGHATLYWYQQILGQGPKLLIQFQNNGVVDDSQLPKDRFSAERLKGVDSTLKIQPAKLEDSAVYLCASSRQEYNYGYTFGSGTRLTVV.

The rearrangement uses TRBV28 and TRBJ1-2, with 9 bases fitting TRBD1. The V gene end was trimmed by 5 bases and the J gene end by 4 bases; junction bases not matched to a gene: 5. The CDR3 length is 14 residues. Germline CDR1 MDHEN, CDR2 SYDVKM. The CDR3 here is CASSPGQGPYGYTF. The CDR3, as DNA: TGTGCCAGCAGTCCGGGACAGGGTCCCTATGGCTACACCTTC.

This chain uses TRBV7-2 with TRBJ1-1, with unresolved D. CDR3 length: 11 amino acids. Trimming shortened V by 5 bases and J by 5 bases, and 6 bases separated the two germline ends. Germline-derived CDR1 and CDR2 are SGHTA and FQGNSA. The DNA of the CDR3 is TGTGCCAGCAGCCCCCTGACTGAAGCTTTCTTT. It yields the protein CASSPLTEAFF.

This rearrangement joins TRBV19 to TRBJ2-2; TRBD1 agrees at 7 bases. The CDR3 has 14 residues. The germline CDR1 and CDR2 sequences are LNHDA and SQIVND (reference sequence). Trimming at V came to 10 bases and at J to 4 bases, leaving 9 bases not matched to a gene. Here the CDR3 reads CAIILRGPTGELFF. The CDR3 nucleotides are TGTGCCATCATCCTTAGGGGGCCCACCGGGGAGCTGTTTTTT.

V gene TRBV5-6 combines with J gene TRBJ1-2; D possibly corresponds to TRBD1 (5 bases). In germline, CDR1 is SGHDT, CDR2 YYEEEE. The CDR3 is made up of 15 amino acids. Trimming removed 4 bases at V and 4 bases at J, with 17 bases between. The CDR3 nucleotides are TGTGCCAGCAGCCCGGGCAGGGTTAATATCTATGGCTACACCTTC. The encoded protein is CASSPGRVNIYGYTF.

This chain connects TRBV5-5 to TRBJ1-5; no reliable D call. V shed 0 bases and J shed 5 bases, with 3 bases lying between them. The CDR3 is 12 amino acids. Germline values: CDR1 SGHKS, CDR2 YYEKEE (reference sequence). CDR3 DNA sequence: TGTGCCAGCAGCTTGGGCGATCAGCCCCAGCATTTT. Translation: CASSLGDQPQHF.

V usage is TRBV10-3 and J usage is TRBJ2-7; TRBD1 matches 8 bases. The length of the CDR3 is 13 residues. Trimming cost V 11 bases and J 5 bases; bases outside gene matches: 11. Germline V gives CDR1 ENHRY, CDR2 SYGVKD. The CDR3 nucleotides are TGTGCCGACTGGTCAGGGGGCCGCCACGAGCAGTACTTC. Encoded protein: CADWSGGRHEQYF.

The rearrangement links TRBV7-2 to TRBJ1-6, with 8 nucleotides matching TRBD1. Trimming took 3 bases from V and 7 from J; bases not matched to a gene: 5. The CDR3 contains 15 residues. Germline loops: CDR1 SGHTA, CDR2 FQGNSA. CDR3 region: CASSFTGGGNSPLHF. The CDR3 DNA reads as TGTGCCAGCAGCTTCACAGGGGGAGGCAATTCACCCCTCCACTTT.

V usage is TRBV25-1 and J usage is TRBJ1-2, with D perhaps TRBD1 (6 bases). Trimming took 6 bases from V and 5 from J, leaving 16 bases between them. Germline CDR1 is MGHDK and CDR2 is SYGVNS. CDR3 length: 14 amino acids. The DNA of the CDR3 is TGTGCCAGCAGGGAACCGACAGGTGTTTATGGCTACACCTTC. This translates into CASREPTGVYGYTF.

The gene calls are TRBV6-2 or TRBV6-3 and TRBJ2-1, with 7 positions matching TRBD1. This CDR3 comprises 17 residues. Germline assignment: CDR1 MNHEY and CDR2 SVGEGT. V trimming: 5 bases; J trimming: 0 bases; junction bases outside the gene matches: 10. The CDR3, as DNA: TGTGCCAGCAGTCGCAGGGCGGACAGGAGCTCCTACAATGAGCAGTTCTTC. Protein product: CASSRRADRSSYNEQFF.